A selection of T cell receptor beta chains follows, all from one sample in a study of blood T cell repertoires in COVID-19. Produced via immunoSEQ multiplex PCR; TCRdb's table is partial and in-frame only. The data contain 130,000 to 150,000 clones, around nine tenths of them singletons. The material sequenced was peripheral blood. These receptors originate from a woman in her thirties or forties with acute or convalescent COVID-19. Both conserved end residues are trimmed from each CDR3. Each record gives: D gene, J gene, V gene, CDR3 protein. The D gene is left open where the match is weak.

>TRBD1|TRBJ1-6|TRBV30
ACHRGMNSPLH
>-|TRBJ2-1|TRBV15
ATSYAGYRNEQF
>-|TRBJ1-1|TRBV30
AWSGQGGWTEAF
>-|TRBJ2-1|TRBV5-1
ASTPPGSYNEQF
>-|TRBJ2-7|TRBV6-4
ASSPTIPYEQY
>TRBD1|TRBJ1-1|TRBV6-5
ASSYLTGGRTEAF
>-|TRBJ1-1|TRBV28
ASSERTGVNTEAF
>-|TRBJ2-2|TRBV7-9
ASSLVVSGELF
>-|TRBJ1-2|TRBV6-6
ASSSTEYGYT
>-|TRBJ1-2|TRBV27
ASSLGALNYGYT
>TRBD2|TRBJ2-2|TRBV7-2
ASSPGLAATGELF
>-|TRBJ1-2|TRBV28
AILKGARKGGYT
>-|TRBJ2-7|TRBV29-1
SPDKRWLEQY
>-|TRBJ1-1|TRBV12-3/TRBV12-4
ASLMAGVDEAF
>TRBD1|TRBJ2-5|TRBV5-4
ATSQGAAETQY
>TRBD2|TRBJ2-1|TRBV12-3/TRBV12-4
ATAGGGNEQF
>TRBD1|TRBJ2-5|TRBV24-1
ATSDWRTGGLETQY
>TRBD2|TRBJ2-1|TRBV24-1
ATSDLAGGGEQF
>TRBD1|TRBJ2-7|TRBV5-1
ASSWDRAYSYEQY
>TRBD2|TRBJ2-5|TRBV4-2
ASSQGLALLETQY
>-|TRBJ2-1|TRBV7-8
ASSLKSGDYNEQF
>-|TRBJ2-5|TRBV7-3
ASSLTAQETQY
>TRBD2|TRBJ2-1|TRBV2
ASSGNSGRGGPYNEQF
>-|TRBJ2-7|TRBV10-3
AISESEGLSYEQY
>TRBD2|TRBJ2-2|TRBV19
ASSGGLARNTGELF
>TRBD1|TRBJ1-4|TRBV12-3/TRBV12-4
ASRKGARKLF
>TRBD2|TRBJ2-7|TRBV28
ASRRLAGSYEQY
>TRBD1|TRBJ1-2|TRBV4-3
ASSQAPRQGEYGYT
>-|TRBJ2-5|TRBV11-2
ASSPRVNQETQY